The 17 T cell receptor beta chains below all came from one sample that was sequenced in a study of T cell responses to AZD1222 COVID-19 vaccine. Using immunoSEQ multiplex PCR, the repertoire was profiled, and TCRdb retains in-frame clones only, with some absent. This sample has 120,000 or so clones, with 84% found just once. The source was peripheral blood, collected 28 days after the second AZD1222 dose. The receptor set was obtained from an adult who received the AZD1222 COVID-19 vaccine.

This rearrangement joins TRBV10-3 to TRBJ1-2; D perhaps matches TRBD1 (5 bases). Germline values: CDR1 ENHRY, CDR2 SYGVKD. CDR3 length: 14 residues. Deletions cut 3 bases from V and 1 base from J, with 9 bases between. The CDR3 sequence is CAISDLGDNYGYTF. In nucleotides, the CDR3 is TGTGCCATCAGTGATTTGGGGGATAACTATGGCTACACCTTC.

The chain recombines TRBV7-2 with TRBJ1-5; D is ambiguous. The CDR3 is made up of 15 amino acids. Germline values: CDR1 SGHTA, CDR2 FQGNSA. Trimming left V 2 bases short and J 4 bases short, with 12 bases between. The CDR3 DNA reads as TGTGCCAGCAGCTTATCGACGATGGGGAATCAGCCCCAGCATTTT. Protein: CASSLSTMGNQPQHF.

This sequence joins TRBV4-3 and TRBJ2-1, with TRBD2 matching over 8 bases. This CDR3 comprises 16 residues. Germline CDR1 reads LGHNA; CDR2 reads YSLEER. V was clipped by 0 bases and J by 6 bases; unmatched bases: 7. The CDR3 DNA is TGCGCCAGCAGCCAAGATCAAGCGGGGGCCCTCAATGAGCAGTTCTTC. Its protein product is CASSQDQAGALNEQFF.

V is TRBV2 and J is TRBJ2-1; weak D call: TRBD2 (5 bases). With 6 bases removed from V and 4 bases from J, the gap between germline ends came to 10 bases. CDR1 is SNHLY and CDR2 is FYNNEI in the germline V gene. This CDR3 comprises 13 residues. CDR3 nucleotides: TGTGCCAGCAGGGGAGACGGGTACAATGAGCAGTTCTTC. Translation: CASRGDGYNEQFF.

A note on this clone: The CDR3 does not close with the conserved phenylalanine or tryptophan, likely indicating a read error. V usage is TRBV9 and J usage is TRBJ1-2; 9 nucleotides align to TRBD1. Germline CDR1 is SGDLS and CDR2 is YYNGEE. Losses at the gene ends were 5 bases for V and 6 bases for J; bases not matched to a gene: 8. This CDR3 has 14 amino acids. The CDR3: CASRRGGQGDGYTL. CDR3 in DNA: TGTGCCAGCAGGAGGGGGGGACAGGGAGATGGCTACACCCTC.

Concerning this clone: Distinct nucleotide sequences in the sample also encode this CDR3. DNA for the CDR3: TGTGCCAGCAGCCCCGGGACAGGCAATCAGCCCCAGCATTTT. Translation gives CASSPGTGNQPQHF. The chain is built from TRBV28 and TRBJ1-5, with 7 bases identical to TRBD1. CDR1 and CDR2 (germline): MDHEN, SYDVKM. The J segment lost 2 bases and the V segment lost 6 bases, leaving 4 bases of the junction unmatched. The CDR3 extends over 14 amino acids.

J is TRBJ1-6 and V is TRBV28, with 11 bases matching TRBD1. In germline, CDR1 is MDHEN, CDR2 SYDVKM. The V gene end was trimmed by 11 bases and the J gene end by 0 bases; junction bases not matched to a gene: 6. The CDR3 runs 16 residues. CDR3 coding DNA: TGTGCCTCTCGGGACAGGGGGAGCTCCTATAATTCACCCCTCCACTTT. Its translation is CASRDRGSSYNSPLHF.

Here the CDR3 DNA reads TGTGCCAGCAGTCCCGGGACAGGATACGAGCAGTACTTC. Encoded protein: CASSPGTGYEQYF. The V call is TRBV11-3, the J call TRBJ2-7; 8 bases agree with TRBD1. The CDR3 contains 13 residues. CDR1 and CDR2 (germline): SGHNT, YENEEA. V lost 6 bases to trimming and J lost 4 bases; unmatched junction nucleotides: 5.

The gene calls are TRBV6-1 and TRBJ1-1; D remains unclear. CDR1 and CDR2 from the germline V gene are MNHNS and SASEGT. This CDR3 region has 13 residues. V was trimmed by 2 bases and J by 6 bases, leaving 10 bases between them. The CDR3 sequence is CASSEREGPEAFF. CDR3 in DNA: TGTGCCAGCAGTGAAAGGGAAGGTCCTGAAGCTTTCTTT.

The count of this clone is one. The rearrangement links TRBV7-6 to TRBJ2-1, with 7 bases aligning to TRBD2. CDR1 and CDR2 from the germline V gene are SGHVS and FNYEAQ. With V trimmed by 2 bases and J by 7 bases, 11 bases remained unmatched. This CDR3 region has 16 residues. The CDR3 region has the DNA TGTGCCAGCAGCTTACTGCGGCCGGGGGGAGGGAATGAGCAGTTCTTC. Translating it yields CASSLLRPGGGNEQFF.

As DNA, the CDR3 is TGTGCCATACGGGTCGAAGGCAGGGGGCAAGGTGAGCAGTTCTTC. This sequence encodes CAIRVEGRGQGEQFF. V usage is TRBV10-3 and J usage is TRBJ2-1; 8 nucleotides match TRBD1. This CDR3 region has 15 residues. V lost 9 bases to trimming and J lost 9 bases; unmatched junction nucleotides: 16. Germline-derived CDR1 and CDR2 are ENHRY and SYGVKD.

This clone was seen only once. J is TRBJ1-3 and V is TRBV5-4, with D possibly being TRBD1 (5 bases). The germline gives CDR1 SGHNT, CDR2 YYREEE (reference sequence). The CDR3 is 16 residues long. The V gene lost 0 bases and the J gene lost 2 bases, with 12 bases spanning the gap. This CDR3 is CASSLASAGTGNTIYF. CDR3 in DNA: TGTGCCAGCAGCTTGGCCTCCGCAGGGACTGGAAACACCATATATTTT.

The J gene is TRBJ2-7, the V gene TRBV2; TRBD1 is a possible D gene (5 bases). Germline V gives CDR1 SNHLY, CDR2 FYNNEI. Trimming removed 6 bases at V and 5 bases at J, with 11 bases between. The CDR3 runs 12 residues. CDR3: CASRAGLHEQYF. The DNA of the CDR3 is TGTGCCAGCAGGGCAGGGCTCCACGAGCAGTACTTC.

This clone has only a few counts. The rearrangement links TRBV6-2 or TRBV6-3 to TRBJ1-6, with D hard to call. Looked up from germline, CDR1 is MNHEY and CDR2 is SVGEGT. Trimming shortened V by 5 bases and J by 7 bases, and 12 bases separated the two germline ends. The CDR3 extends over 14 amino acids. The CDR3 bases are TGTGCCAGCAGTCCGTCGCCGGCGAATTCACCCCTCCACTTT. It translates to CASSPSPANSPLHF.

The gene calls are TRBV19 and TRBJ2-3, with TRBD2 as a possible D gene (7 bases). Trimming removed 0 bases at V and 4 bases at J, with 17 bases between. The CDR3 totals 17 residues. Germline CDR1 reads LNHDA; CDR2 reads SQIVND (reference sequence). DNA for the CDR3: TGTGCCAGTAGTATAGACCGAAGACGCGGGGGCTCAGATACGCAGTATTTT. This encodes CASSIDRRRGGSDTQYF.

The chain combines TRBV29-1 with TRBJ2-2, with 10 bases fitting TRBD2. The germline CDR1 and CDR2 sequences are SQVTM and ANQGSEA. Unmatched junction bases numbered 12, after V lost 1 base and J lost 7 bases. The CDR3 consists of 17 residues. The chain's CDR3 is CSVEGNLASGGIGELFF. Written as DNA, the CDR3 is TGCAGCGTTGAAGGAAATTTGGCTAGCGGGGGCATCGGGGAGCTGTTTTTT.

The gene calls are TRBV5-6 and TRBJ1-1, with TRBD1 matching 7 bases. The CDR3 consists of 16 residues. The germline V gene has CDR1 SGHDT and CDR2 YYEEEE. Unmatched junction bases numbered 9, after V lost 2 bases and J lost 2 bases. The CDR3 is CASSFSAGTVNTEAFF. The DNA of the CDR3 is TGTGCCAGCAGCTTCAGTGCCGGGACAGTCAACACTGAAGCTTTCTTT.